The present entry profiles one TCR beta chain with its context. Sample-barcoded 5' priming and a J-beta primer mix drove a second PCR of roughly 6 to 12 cycles. Each sample provided no less than 3 million CDR3-containing paired-end reads. TCRdb used MiXCR to reprocess the 5' RACE reads, holding one entry per CDR3 protein. The data show 540,000 or so distinct CDR3 sequences, about 25% seen once. This entry is derived from a study of blood T cells in healthy people across ages. The CDR3 has 14 amino acids. V was shortened by 5 bases and J by 1 base, with 9 bases between the two germline ends. Germline V CDR1 and CDR2: MNHNY, SVGAGI (reference sequence).

Material: blood. The chain uses TRBV6-6 and TRBJ1-3; D is ambiguous. This TCR came from a woman between 65 and 79 years old in good health. The CDR3 region has the DNA TGTGCCAGCAGTATGGCCTTATCTGGAAACACCATATATTTT. Translated: CASSMALSGNTIYF.